This T cell receptor beta chain derives from a study of blood T cell repertoires in COVID-19. TCRdb's table, derived via immunoSEQ multiplex PCR, lists solely in-frame clones and lacks some. The repertoire includes hundreds of thousands of clones, more than 75% of them detected once, and roughly 6% sits in the top ten. The CDR3 is made up of 19 amino acids. Germline V gene data show CDR1 as MNHNY and CDR2 as SVGAGI (reference sequence). Trimming took 5 bases from V and 0 from J; bases not matched to a gene: 13. The rearrangement joins TRBV6-6 to TRBJ2-6; 7 bases are shared with TRBD2. This TCR derives from a woman between 45 and 65 years old with COVID-19, enrolled during active disease. Input material: peripheral blood. The CDR3 sequence is CASSRRRLAEPSGANVLTF. CDR3 DNA sequence: TGTGCCAGCAGTCGCAGACGACTAGCCGAACCCTCTGGGGCCAACGTCCTGACTTTC.